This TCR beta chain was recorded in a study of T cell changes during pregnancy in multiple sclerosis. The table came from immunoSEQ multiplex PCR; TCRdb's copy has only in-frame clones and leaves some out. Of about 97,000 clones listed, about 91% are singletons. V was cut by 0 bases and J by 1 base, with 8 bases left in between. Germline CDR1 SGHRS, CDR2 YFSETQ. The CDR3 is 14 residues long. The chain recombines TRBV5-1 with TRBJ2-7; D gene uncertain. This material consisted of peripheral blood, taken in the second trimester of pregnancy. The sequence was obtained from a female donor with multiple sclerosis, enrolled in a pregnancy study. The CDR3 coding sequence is TGCGCCAGCAGCTTGGCCCCCAGGTCCTACGAGCAGTACTTC. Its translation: CASSLAPRSYEQYF. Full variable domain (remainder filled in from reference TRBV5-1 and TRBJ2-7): KAGVTQTPRYLIKTRGQQVTLSCSPISGHRSVSWYQQTPGQGLQFLFEYFSETQRNKGNFPGRFSGRQFSNSRSEMNVSTLELGDSALYLCASSLAPRSYEQYFGPGTRLTVT.